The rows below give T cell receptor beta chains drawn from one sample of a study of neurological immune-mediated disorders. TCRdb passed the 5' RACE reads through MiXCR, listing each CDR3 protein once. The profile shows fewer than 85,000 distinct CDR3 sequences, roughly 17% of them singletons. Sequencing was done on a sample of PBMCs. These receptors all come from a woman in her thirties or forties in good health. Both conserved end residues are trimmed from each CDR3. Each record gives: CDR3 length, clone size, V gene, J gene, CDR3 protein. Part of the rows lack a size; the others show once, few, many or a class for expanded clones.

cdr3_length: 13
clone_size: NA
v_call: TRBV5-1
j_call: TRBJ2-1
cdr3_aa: ASSYSGSSYNEQF

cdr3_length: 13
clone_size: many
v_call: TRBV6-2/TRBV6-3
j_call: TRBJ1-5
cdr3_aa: ASSYGGASNQPQH

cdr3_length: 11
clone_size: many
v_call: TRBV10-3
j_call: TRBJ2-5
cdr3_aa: AISEERQETQY

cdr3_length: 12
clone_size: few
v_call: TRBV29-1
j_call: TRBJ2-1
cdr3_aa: SVDGPPRYNEQF

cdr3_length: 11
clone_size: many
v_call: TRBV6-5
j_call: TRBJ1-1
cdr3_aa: ASSRQGGGEAF

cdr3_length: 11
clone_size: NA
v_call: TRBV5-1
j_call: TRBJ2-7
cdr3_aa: ASSLQGRNEQY

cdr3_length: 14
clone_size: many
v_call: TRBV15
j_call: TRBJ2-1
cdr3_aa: ATSRQSGGEYNEQF

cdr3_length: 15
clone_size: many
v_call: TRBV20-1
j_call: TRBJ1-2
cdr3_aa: SARVWNGDRVSSGYT

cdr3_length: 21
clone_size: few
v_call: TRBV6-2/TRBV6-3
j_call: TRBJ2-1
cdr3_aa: ASTERARIPAGQAPSTYNEQF

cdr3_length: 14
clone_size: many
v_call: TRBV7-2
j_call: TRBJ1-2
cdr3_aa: ASSQTLVQGGYGYT

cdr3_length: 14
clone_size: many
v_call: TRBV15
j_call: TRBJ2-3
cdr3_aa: ATSRGQGRQSDTQY

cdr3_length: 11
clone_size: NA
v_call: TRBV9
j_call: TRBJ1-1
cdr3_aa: ASSVAGMGKAF

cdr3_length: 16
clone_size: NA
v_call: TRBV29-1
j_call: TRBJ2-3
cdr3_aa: SVAHGLAGGGSTDTYY

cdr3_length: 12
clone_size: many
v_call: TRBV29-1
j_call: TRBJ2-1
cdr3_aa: SVLLRGVERKPF

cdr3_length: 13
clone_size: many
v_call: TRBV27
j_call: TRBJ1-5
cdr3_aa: ASSLIGKTNQPQH

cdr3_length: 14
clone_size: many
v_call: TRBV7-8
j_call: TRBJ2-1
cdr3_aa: ASSRETGGPDNEQF

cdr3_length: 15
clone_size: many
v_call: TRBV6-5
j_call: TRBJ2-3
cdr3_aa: ASSYSNLAGGSDTQY

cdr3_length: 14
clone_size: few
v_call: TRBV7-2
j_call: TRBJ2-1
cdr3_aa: ASSFTSGGTYNEQF

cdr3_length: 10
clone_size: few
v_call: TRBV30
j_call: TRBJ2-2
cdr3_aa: AWKGSPGELF

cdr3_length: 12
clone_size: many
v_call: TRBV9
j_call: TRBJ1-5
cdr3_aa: ASSVGGSNQPQH

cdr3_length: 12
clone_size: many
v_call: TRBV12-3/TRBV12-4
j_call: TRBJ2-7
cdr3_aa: ASSLGDPSYEQY

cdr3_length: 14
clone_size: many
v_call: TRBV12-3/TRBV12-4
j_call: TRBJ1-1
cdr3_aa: ASSWETGAENTEAF

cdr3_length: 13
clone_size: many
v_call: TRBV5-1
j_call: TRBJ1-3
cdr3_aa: ASSFSRDDGDAIY

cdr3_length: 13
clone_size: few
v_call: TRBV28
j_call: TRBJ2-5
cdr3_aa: ASSLYQAGKETQY

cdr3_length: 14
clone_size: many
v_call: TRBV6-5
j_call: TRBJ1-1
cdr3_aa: ASSYLRTGGSTEAF

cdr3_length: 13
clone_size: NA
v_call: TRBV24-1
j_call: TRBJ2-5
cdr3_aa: ATSDTGGAGETQY

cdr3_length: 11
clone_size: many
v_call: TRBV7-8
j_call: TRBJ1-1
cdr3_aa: ASSLQGWTEAF

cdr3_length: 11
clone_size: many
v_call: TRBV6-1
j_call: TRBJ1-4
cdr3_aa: ASSDATNEKLF

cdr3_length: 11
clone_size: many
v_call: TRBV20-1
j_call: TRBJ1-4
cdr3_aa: SAHTGGNEKLF

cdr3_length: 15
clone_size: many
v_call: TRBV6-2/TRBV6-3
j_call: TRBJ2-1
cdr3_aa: ASSDSSGLAGVNEQF

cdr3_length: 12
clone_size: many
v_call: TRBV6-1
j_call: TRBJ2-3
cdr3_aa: ASSEGQGRDTQY

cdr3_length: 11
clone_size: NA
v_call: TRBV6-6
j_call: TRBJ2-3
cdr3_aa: ASSSDLFATQY

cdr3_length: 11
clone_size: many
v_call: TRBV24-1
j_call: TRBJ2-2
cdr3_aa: ATSDTNTGELF

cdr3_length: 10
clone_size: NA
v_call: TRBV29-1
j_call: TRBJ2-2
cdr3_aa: SVERLGGELF